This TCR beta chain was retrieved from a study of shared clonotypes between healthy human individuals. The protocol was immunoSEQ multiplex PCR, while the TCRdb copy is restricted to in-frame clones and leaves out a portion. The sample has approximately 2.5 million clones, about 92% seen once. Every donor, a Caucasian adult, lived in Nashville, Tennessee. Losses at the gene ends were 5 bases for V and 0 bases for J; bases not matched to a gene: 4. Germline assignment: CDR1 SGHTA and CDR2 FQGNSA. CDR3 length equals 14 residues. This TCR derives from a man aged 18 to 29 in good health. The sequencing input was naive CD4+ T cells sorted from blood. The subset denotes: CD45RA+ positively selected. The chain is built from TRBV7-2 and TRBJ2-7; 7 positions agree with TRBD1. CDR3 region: CASSRDSNSYEQYF. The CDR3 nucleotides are TGTGCCAGCAGCCGGGACAGCAACTCCTACGAGCAGTACTTC.